A single sample is the source of the 10 T cell receptor beta chains below, sequenced in a study of blood T cell repertoires in COVID-19. Some clones are missing from TCRdb's copy, which holds only in-frame ones; the method was immunoSEQ multiplex PCR. This table has around 120,000 clones, 90% appearing once. What was sequenced was peripheral blood. The receptors originated from a man between 60 and 70 years old with COVID-19, enrolled during active disease.

V and J are TRBV7-3 and TRBJ2-2; 9 bases align to TRBD2. This CDR3 comprises 14 residues. Germline loops: CDR1 SGHTA, CDR2 FQGTGA. Trimming took 5 bases from V and 6 from J; bases not matched to a gene: 4. CDR3 residues: CASSVAGEAGELFF. CDR3 nucleotide sequence: TGTGCCAGCAGCGTAGCGGGAGAGGCCGGGGAGCTGTTTTTT. The whole variable domain, filled in from reference TRBV7-3 and TRBJ2-2, reads GAGVSQTPSNKVTEKGKYVELRCDPISGHTALYWYRQSLGQGPEFLIYFQGTGAADDSGLPNDRFFAVRPEGSVSTLKIQRTERGDSAVYLCASSVAGEAGELFFGEGSRLTVL.

The chain recombines TRBV4-2 with TRBJ1-5, with D perhaps matching TRBD1 (6 bases). CDR3 length equals 15 residues. Deletions cut 4 bases from V and 5 bases from J, with 15 bases between. CDR1 LGHNA and CDR2 YNFKEQ come from the germline V gene. This CDR3 is CASSPRVGGDQPQHF. Here the CDR3 DNA reads TGTGCCAGCAGCCCAAGAGTAGGGGGTGATCAGCCCCAGCATTTT.

The chain recombines TRBV7-2 with TRBJ1-2; D is ambiguous. From germline, CDR1 is SGHTA and CDR2 FQGNSA. Trimming left V 0 bases short and J 1 base short, with 6 bases between. The CDR3 has 14 amino acids. The CDR3 here is CASSLAGDNYGYTF. The CDR3 DNA reads TGTGCCAGCAGCTTAGCCGGAGATAACTATGGCTACACCTTC.

V and J are TRBV12-3 or TRBV12-4 and TRBJ2-1; D is unclear. Trimming removed 6 bases at V and 10 bases at J, with 16 bases between. This CDR3 has 13 amino acids. DNA for the CDR3: TGTGCCAGCAGAGCCAGGTGGCAGGAAGAGCAGTTCTTC. It encodes CASRARWQEEQFF.

This chain connects TRBV7-2 to TRBJ2-1; the match to TRBD1 covers 12 bases. The trim removed 0 bases at V and 8 bases at J, leaving 8 bases unmatched. From germline, CDR1 is SGHTA and CDR2 FQGNSA. The CDR3 covers 17 residues. The CDR3 DNA sequence: TGTGCCAGCAGCTTAGCTTCGCCGGGACAGGGGGCCCATGAGCAGTTCTTC. This codes for CASSLASPGQGAHEQFF.

The V gene is TRBV5-1, the J gene TRBJ1-2; tentatively, D is TRBD1 (6 bases). Deletions cut 1 base from V and 4 bases from J, with 8 bases between. This CDR3 contains 13 residues. CDR1 is SGHRS, CDR2 YFSETQ, per germline. CDR3 sequence reads: CASSLQGIYGYTF. Written as DNA, the CDR3 is TGCGCCAGCAGCTTGCAGGGGATCTATGGCTACACCTTC. The variable domain in full, completed from reference TRBV5-1 and TRBJ1-2, reads KAGVTQTPRYLIKTRGQQVTLSCSPISGHRSVSWYQQTPGQGLQFLFEYFSETQRNKGNFPGRFSGRQFSNSRSEMNVSTLELGDSALYLCASSLQGIYGYTFGSGTRLTVV.

This clone was seen only a few times. The chain employs TRBV7-9 and TRBJ1-2; possibly TRBD1 for D (6 bases). Germline V gives CDR1 SEHNR, CDR2 FQNEAQ (reference sequence). The CDR3 is 17 amino acids. The V and J ends lost 4 bases and 5 bases respectively, with 23 bases between them. CDR3 bases: TGTGCCAGCAGCTCCCCTTCGGGGGGCGGAACGCGGTATGGCTACACCTTC. This codes for CASSSPSGGGTRYGYTF.

This clone came up a few times. The chain employs TRBV25-1 and TRBJ2-2; tentatively, D is TRBD1 (6 bases). The V and J ends lost 1 base and 6 bases respectively, with 12 bases between them. In germline, CDR1 is MGHDK, CDR2 SYGVNS. The CDR3 totals 15 residues. The CDR3 region is CASSESTGWAGELFF. The CDR3 DNA is TGTGCCAGCAGTGAATCCACAGGGTGGGCCGGGGAGCTGTTTTTT. The whole variable domain, filled in from reference TRBV25-1 and TRBJ2-2, reads EADIYQTPRYLVIGTGKKITLECSQTMGHDKMYWYQQDPGMELHLIHYSYGVNSTEKGDLSSESTVSRIRTEHFPLTLESARPSHTSQYLCASSESTGWAGELFFGEGSRLTVL.

The V gene is TRBV24-1, the J gene TRBJ2-5; D uncertain. V gave up 5 bases and J gave up 2 bases, with 8 bases separating them. Germline V CDR1 and CDR2: KGHDR, SFDVKD. The CDR3 sequence is 13 residues long. CDR3 coding DNA: TGTGCCACCAGTGGCCACGCGCAAGAGACCCAGTACTTC. Translating gives CATSGHAQETQYF.

This clone has only one observation. This chain uses TRBV7-9 with TRBJ2-7; 7 bases fit TRBD2. The CDR3 length is 14 residues. The V gene's germline CDR1 is SEHNR and CDR2 FQNEAQ (reference sequence). V lost 5 bases, J lost 1 base, and 5 bases stayed unmatched. CDR3 in amino acids: CASSPGGISYEQYF. Here the CDR3 DNA reads TGTGCCAGCAGCCCCGGGGGGATTTCCTACGAGCAGTACTTC.